Below, 26 T cell receptor beta chains from the same sample are listed, as sequenced in a study of T-cell memory formation after mild COVID-19. TCRdb re-called the 5' RACE reads through MiXCR, storing one row per CDR3 protein. Among fewer than 200,000 distinct CDR3 sequences, around 13% were seen once, and the ten largest hold 3% to 4%. The specimen was PBMCs or a T cell subset sorted from them (not recorded which). These receptors were collected from a young man who had mild COVID-19 (a few samples of this study predate the infection). Cell type and time point are not known.

This clonotype has at least ten counts. The CDR3 loop reads CASSRRHGANQETQYF. The CDR3 DNA sequence: TGTGCCAGCAGTCGACGGCATGGTGCGAACCAAGAGACCCAGTACTTC. V is TRBV11-2 and J is TRBJ2-5; D is unresolved. Germline V gives CDR1 SGHAT, CDR2 FQNNGV. V lost 6 bases and J lost 0, with 17 bases in between. The CDR3 extends over 16 amino acids.

A single count supports this clonotype. The chain has TRBV7-2 and TRBJ2-5; perhaps TRBD2 as D (5 bases). The V end lost 5 bases, the J end lost 7 bases, and 17 bases lay between the germline ends. The germline CDR1 and CDR2 sequences are SGHTA and FQGNSA. This CDR3 is built from 14 residues. The CDR3 loop is CASSPSPAAGTQYF. The CDR3 coding sequence is TGTGCCAGCAGCCCTAGCCCAGCAGCAGGGACCCAGTACTTC.

The gene calls are TRBV7-9 and TRBJ2-3; D is uncertain. The CDR3 consists of 13 residues. V lost 9 bases and J lost 1, with 11 bases in between. The V gene's germline CDR1 is SEHNR and CDR2 FQNEAQ (reference sequence). The CDR3 DNA is TGTGCCAGGGCCCCGAGCGGCACAGATACGCAGTATTTT. It encodes CARAPSGTDTQYF.

This clonotype was seen a few times. The chain uses TRBV7-8 and TRBJ1-4; 7 bases are shared with TRBD1. This CDR3 spans 15 amino acids. The ends lost 4 bases at V and 7 bases at J; junction bases unmatched: 9. The germline gives CDR1 SGHVS, CDR2 FQNEAQ. CDR3 DNA sequence: TGTGCCAGCAGCTATCGGGGGACAGATATTGAAAAACTGTTTTTT. Translating gives CASSYRGTDIEKLFF.

This clonotype came up a few times. The gene calls are TRBV6-5 and TRBJ1-2; TRBD1 might be the D (5 bases). This CDR3 has 15 amino acids. In germline, CDR1 is MNHEY, CDR2 SVGAGI. V gave up 2 bases and J gave up 5 bases, with 15 bases separating them. This CDR3 reads CASSYGGTGGYGYTF. CDR3 sequence (DNA): TGTGCCAGCAGTTACGGTGGGACCGGAGGTTATGGCTACACCTTC.

The table lists this clonotype with a few counts. V gene TRBV29-1 combines with J gene TRBJ2-3; 12 positions match TRBD2. The V and J ends lost 4 bases and 3 bases, in that order; junction bases with no gene match: 2. CDR1 is SQVTM and CDR2 is ANQGSEA in the germline V gene. The CDR3 contains 14 residues. The CDR3 spells CSVAGTSGTDTQYF. CDR3 in DNA: TGCAGCGTTGCAGGGACTAGCGGGACAGATACGCAGTATTTT.

J is TRBJ1-5 and V is TRBV6-2 or TRBV6-3; a weak D match, TRBD1 (5 bases). Trimming pared 6 bases from V and 4 bases from J, leaving 19 bases between. This CDR3 has 16 amino acids. Germline V gives CDR1 MNHEY, CDR2 SVGEGT. The CDR3 loop is CASSQASAGMNQPQHF. The DNA of the CDR3 is TGTGCCAGCAGCCAAGCTTCGGCAGGGATGAATCAGCCCCAGCATTTT.

The CDR3 spells CASSSTGGSETQYF. The CDR3 coding sequence is TGTGCCAGCAGCTCCACAGGGGGCAGCGAGACCCAGTACTTC. The genes are TRBV13 and TRBJ2-5; 9 positions agree with TRBD1. V gave up 4 bases and J gave up 5 bases; unmatched junction bases: 5. The germline V gene encodes CDR1 PRHDT and CDR2 FYEKMQ (reference sequence). CDR3 size: 14 residues.

The rearrangement uses TRBV18 and TRBJ2-5; perhaps TRBD2 as D (6 bases). Germline-derived CDR1 and CDR2 are KGHSH and LQKENI. The CDR3 extends over 14 amino acids. Trimming removed 1 base at V and 0 bases at J, with 6 bases between. CDR3 nucleotides: TGTGCCAGCTCACCACGGGACTACCAAGAGACCCAGTACTTC. It encodes CASSPRDYQETQYF.

This clonotype was seen more than once but under ten times. The rearrangement uses TRBV3-1 and TRBJ2-7, with D possibly matching TRBD1 (6 bases). The CDR3 consists of 16 residues. From germline, CDR1 is LGHDT and CDR2 YNNKEL (reference sequence). Trimming left V 4 bases short and J 3 bases short, with 19 bases between. The CDR3 DNA reads TGTGCCAGCAGCCCCACTTTGGGGGCTAGACTCTACGAGCAGTACTTC. This encodes CASSPTLGARLYEQYF.

This clonotype was seen repeatedly, ten times or more. The chain recombines TRBV7-2 with TRBJ2-5; D call uncertain. Germline V gene data show CDR1 as SGHTA and CDR2 as FQGNSA. The CDR3 loop spans 14 amino acids. V lost 5 bases and J 2 bases, leaving 12 bases between the germline ends. For the CDR3, the DNA is TGTGCCAGCAGCCCTTTCAATGGTCAAGAGACCCAGTACTTC. This codes for CASSPFNGQETQYF.

This clonotype was counted at least ten times. The CDR3 DNA reads TGCAGCGTTCACCGGGACTTGGGGTTCTATGGCTACACCTTC. Translating it yields CSVHRDLGFYGYTF. This chain links TRBV29-1 with TRBJ1-2; perhaps TRBD1 as D (5 bases). Germline CDR1 reads SQVTM; CDR2 reads ANQGSEA. The CDR3 sequence is 14 residues long. The ends were cut back, 5 bases at V and 4 bases at J, with 17 bases in the middle.

A few counts support this clonotype. The chain recombines TRBV4-2 with TRBJ2-3, with 7 bases aligning to TRBD2. The CDR3 consists of 14 residues. Germline loops: CDR1 LGHNA, CDR2 YNFKEQ. J lost 6 bases, V lost 0 bases, and 3 bases had no gene match. The CDR3 sequence: CASSQETSSDTQYF. The CDR3 DNA reads as TGTGCCAGCAGCCAAGAGACTAGCTCGGATACGCAGTATTTT.

This clonotype has a handful of counts. This rearrangement joins TRBV3-1 to TRBJ1-3; no clear D gene. Trimming removed 4 bases from V and 0 bases from J, with 10 bases in between. This CDR3 has 15 amino acids. CDR1 and CDR2 from the germline V gene are LGHDT and YNNKEL (reference sequence). CDR3 loop: CASSLGPHSGNTIYF. CDR3 sequence (DNA): TGTGCCAGCAGCCTCGGACCGCACTCTGGAAACACCATATATTTT. The whole variable domain, remainder taken from reference TRBV3-1 and TRBJ1-3, is DTAVSQTPKYLVTQMGNDKSIKCEQNLGHDTMYWYKQDSKKFLKIMFSYNNKELIINETVPNRFSPKSPDKAHLNLHINSLELGDSAVYFCASSLGPHSGNTIYFGEGSWLTVV.

This clonotype has a single count. The chain links TRBV12-3 or TRBV12-4 to TRBJ2-7; D ambiguous. The CDR3 has 15 amino acids. V lost 6 bases to trimming and J lost 2 bases, with 17 bases between them. As DNA, the CDR3 is TGTGCCAGCAGCCCCCCCGGAGCAGCACCCTACGAGCAGTACTTC. Translating gives CASSPPGAAPYEQYF.

This chain connects TRBV7-2 to TRBJ2-1, with D unresolved. V was cut by 5 bases and J by 9 bases, with 11 bases left in between. Germline V gene data show CDR1 as SGHTA and CDR2 as FQGNSA. The CDR3 consists of 12 residues. CDR3: CASSPVPGEQFF. CDR3 nucleotide sequence: TGTGCCAGCAGCCCAGTTCCAGGTGAGCAGTTCTTC.

The gene calls are TRBV7-8 and TRBJ1-1, with TRBD1 as a possible D gene (5 bases). The CDR3 sequence is 15 residues long. Germline values: CDR1 SGHVS, CDR2 FQNEAQ. Trimming stripped 5 bases from V and 5 bases from J, with 18 bases between. In DNA form, the CDR3 reads TGTGCCAGCAGCGCCCGGGACCGAAGGCGGACTGAAGCTTTCTTT. Its translation: CASSARDRRRTEAFF.

The sample holds many counts of this clonotype. The V and J genes are TRBV4-3 and TRBJ2-1, with 7 bases fitting TRBD2. V shed 0 bases, J shed 9 bases, and the junction held 5 bases outside the gene matches. The CDR3 length is 14 residues. CDR1 and CDR2 from the germline V gene are LGHNA and YSLEER. The CDR3: CASSQEGGGREQFF. CDR3 coding DNA: TGCGCCAGCAGCCAAGAGGGGGGGGGTCGTGAGCAGTTCTTC.

This clonotype appeared a few times. The genes are TRBV28 and TRBJ2-2, with 12 bases lining up with TRBD1. The V gene's germline CDR1 is MDHEN and CDR2 SYDVKM. The ends lost 4 bases at V and 3 bases at J; junction bases unmatched: 6. CDR3 size: 17 residues. CDR3 loop: CASSSPGQGAHTGELFF. The DNA of the CDR3 is TGTGCCAGCAGTTCTCCGGGACAGGGGGCGCACACCGGGGAGCTGTTTTTT.

The gene calls are TRBV5-4 and TRBJ2-5; 7 bases align to TRBD1. Losses at the gene ends were 5 bases for V and 0 bases for J; bases not matched to a gene: 1. This CDR3 has 13 residues. The V gene's germline CDR1 is SGHNT and CDR2 YYREEE (reference sequence). The CDR3 loop reads CASRTGDQETQYF. The CDR3 DNA reads TGTGCCAGCAGAACAGGGGACCAAGAGACCCAGTACTTC.

DNA of the CDR3: TGCGCCAGCAGTAACACGTACGATGAGCAGTTCTTC. Protein product: CASSNTYDEQFF. The chain links TRBV4-1 to TRBJ2-1; unclear D gene. This CDR3 comprises 12 residues. CDR1 and CDR2 from the germline V gene are MGHRA and YSYEKL. Trimming pared 6 bases from V and 8 bases from J, leaving 11 bases between.

This clonotype was counted between two and nine times. J is TRBJ2-7 and V is TRBV5-1; D possibly matches TRBD1 or TRBD2 (5 bases each). Germline V lookup: CDR1 SGHRS, CDR2 YFSETQ. The CDR3 sequence is 15 residues long. V was pared by 0 bases and J by 5 bases, with 15 bases between. The CDR3 spells CASSLAKSRDHEQYF. In DNA, the CDR3 is TGCGCCAGCAGCTTGGCCAAGTCAAGGGACCACGAGCAGTACTTC.

The chain has TRBV20-1 and TRBJ1-1; D uncertain. CDR3 size: 10 residues. Deletions cut 1 base from V and 7 bases from J, with 4 bases between. Germline loops: CDR1 DFQATT, CDR2 SNEGSKA (reference sequence). Here the CDR3 reads CSARGDEAFF. For the CDR3, the DNA is TGCAGTGCTAGAGGGGATGAAGCTTTCTTT.

J is TRBJ1-3 and V is TRBV7-2; D is unresolved. The V gene lost 1 base and the J gene lost 0 bases, with 10 bases spanning the gap. The CDR3 has 16 residues. Germline CDR1 SGHTA, CDR2 FQGNSA. The CDR3 nucleotides are TGTGCCAGCAGCTTAGTATTCTGGGGCTCTGGAAACACCATATATTTT. Translated, it gives CASSLVFWGSGNTIYF.

This clonotype showed up just a few times. The V call is TRBV27, the J call TRBJ2-3, with a possible D match to TRBD2 (7 bases). The ends were cut back, 8 bases at V and 1 base at J, with 13 bases in the middle. This CDR3 contains 14 residues. Germline V gene lookup returns CDR1 MNHEY and CDR2 SMNVEV (reference sequence). The CDR3 loop reads CASRRGGGTDTQYF. The CDR3, as DNA: TGTGCCAGCCGCCGCGGGGGCGGCACAGATACGCAGTATTTT.

The rearrangement joins TRBV27 to TRBJ2-5; 11 positions agree with TRBD2. V was pared by 8 bases and J by 4 bases, with 9 bases of the junction left unmatched. The CDR3 totals 15 residues. Germline CDR1 is MNHEY and CDR2 is SMNVEV (reference sequence). CDR3 nucleotides: TGTGCCAGCCGCGAAGGACTAGCGGGTAGAGAGACCCAGTACTTC. Its protein product is CASREGLAGRETQYF.